A selection of T cell receptor beta chains follows, all from one sample in a study of cytotoxic CD8 clonotypes in ibrutinib-treated CLL. Method: immunoSEQ multiplex PCR; TCRdb's copy keeps in-frame clones and lacks some. In the table there are approximately 140,000 clones, less than 95% of which are singletons. The specimen was PBMCs, collected after 12 months of ibrutinib treatment. The receptors stem from a human donor with chronic lymphocytic leukemia. Both conserved end residues are part of each CDR3. Fields, in order: clone size, D gene, V gene, J gene, CDR3 DNA, CDR3 protein. D genes are given only for firm matches. The size of a clone is reported for some rows only, either as once, few or many, or as a class for expanded clones.

abundance: .; d_gene: .; v_gene: TRBV4-2; j_gene: TRBJ2-3; CDR3nt: TGTGCCAGCAGAAATCGGGACGGCCGCACAGATACGCAGTATTTT; CDR3aa: CASRNRDGRTDTQYF
abundance: .; d_gene: .; v_gene: TRBV6-6; j_gene: TRBJ1-5; CDR3nt: TGTGCCAGCCGGGAGAGCAATCAGCCCCAGCATTTT; CDR3aa: CASRESNQPQHF
abundance: .; d_gene: .; v_gene: TRBV11-2; j_gene: TRBJ1-5; CDR3nt: TGTGCCAGCAGCTTAGATCGGGGTCAGCCCCAGCATTTT; CDR3aa: CASSLDRGQPQHF
abundance: once; d_gene: .; v_gene: TRBV28; j_gene: TRBJ1-2; CDR3nt: TGTGCCAGCAGGAGGACTCGGGACGGCTACACCTTC; CDR3aa: CASRRTRDGYTF
abundance: .; d_gene: .; v_gene: TRBV7-8; j_gene: TRBJ1-2; CDR3nt: TGTGCCAGCAGCTTATACGGGTTAAGAATGGGGGGCTACACCTTC; CDR3aa: CASSLYGLRMGGYTF
abundance: .; d_gene: .; v_gene: TRBV2; j_gene: TRBJ1-5; CDR3nt: TGTGCCAGCAGTGACCGGGGGGGCAATCAGCCCCAGCATTTT; CDR3aa: CASSDRGGNQPQHF
abundance: once; d_gene: .; v_gene: TRBV9; j_gene: TRBJ2-2; CDR3nt: TGTGCCAGCAGCGTAAAGTCGCGCGGGGAGCTGTTTTTT; CDR3aa: CASSVKSRGELFF
abundance: .; d_gene: .; v_gene: TRBV27; j_gene: TRBJ1-4; CDR3nt: TGTGCCAGCAGTTGGGGCGGACGCCCGAATGAAAAACTGTTTTTT; CDR3aa: CASSWGGRPNEKLFF
abundance: .; d_gene: .; v_gene: TRBV7-9; j_gene: TRBJ2-1; CDR3nt: TGTGCCAGCAGCTCCCACCCGGACGTAGGGGGAGGTTGGTTCTTC; CDR3aa: CASSSHPDVGGGWFF
abundance: .; d_gene: .; v_gene: TRBV18; j_gene: TRBJ2-3; CDR3nt: TGTGCCAGCTCACCGCCGACGGTCACAGATACGCAGTATTTT; CDR3aa: CASSPPTVTDTQYF
abundance: .; d_gene: .; v_gene: TRBV7-9; j_gene: TRBJ2-1; CDR3nt: TGTGCCAGCAGCACAATCCCATCCTACAATGAGCAGTTCTTC; CDR3aa: CASSTIPSYNEQFF
abundance: .; d_gene: TRBD1; v_gene: TRBV10-1; j_gene: TRBJ2-7; CDR3nt: TGCGCCAGCAGCGGACAGGATAGCTCCTACGAGCAGTACTTC; CDR3aa: CASSGQDSSYEQYF